A single sample is the source of the 25 T cell receptor beta chains below, sequenced in a study of T cells in Graves' hyperthyroidism and ophthalmopathy. From RNA transcripts, TCR beta CDR3 regions were amplified. First-round RT-PCR of the TCR CDR3 relied on the HTBI primer set. In TCRdb, the multiplex PCR reads were re-called with MiXCR into one record per CDR3 protein. The sample has a few hundred thousand distinct CDR3 sequences; around 16% are singletons. The sample comprised blood. These receptors were taken from a woman younger than 35 with Graves' hyperthyroidism.

There are many counts of this clonotype. J is TRBJ2-7 and V is TRBV7-2; 13 positions agree with TRBD2. V lost 2 bases to trimming and J lost 7 bases; unmatched junction nucleotides: 5. From germline, CDR1 is SGHTA and CDR2 FQGNSA. CDR3 size: 15 residues. The CDR3 loop is CASSLRGLAGTEQYF. CDR3 DNA sequence: TGTGCCAGCAGCTTAAGGGGACTAGCGGGGACTGAGCAGTACTTC.

With regard to this clonotype: A much bigger clone sits one base away, suggesting this may be a read error. The chain combines TRBV20-1 with TRBJ1-1, with D hard to call. Germline CDR1 is DFQATT and CDR2 is SNEGSKA (reference sequence). This CDR3 has 12 residues. The CDR3 is CCASSDNTEAFF. CDR3 DNA: TGCTGTGCTAGCAGCGATAACACTGAAGCTTTCTTT.

The chain uses TRBV11-2 and TRBJ1-2, with TRBD1 matching 7 bases. Germline CDR1 SGHAT, CDR2 FQNNGV. J lost 2 bases, V lost 4 bases, and 4 bases had no gene match. The CDR3 has 14 amino acids. The DNA of the CDR3 is TGTGCCAGCAGCTGGGGACAGAACAACTATGGCTACACCTTC. Residues: CASSWGQNNYGYTF. The full variable domain, completed using reference TRBV11-2 and TRBJ1-2, is EAGVAQSPRYKIIEKRQSVAFWCNPISGHATLYWYQQILGQGPKLLIQFQNNGVVDDSQLPKDRFSAERLKGVDSTLKIQPAKLEDSAVYLCASSWGQNNYGYTFGSGTRLTVV.

This clonotype has a handful of counts. J is TRBJ1-4 and V is TRBV12-3 or TRBV12-4; 10 positions match TRBD1. With V trimmed by 3 bases and J by 5 bases, 6 bases remained unmatched. This CDR3 has 16 residues. In nucleotides, the CDR3 is TGTGCCAGCAGTTTTCGAGGGACAGGGGTAAATGAAAAACTGTTTTTT. The encoded protein is CASSFRGTGVNEKLFF.

The V gene is TRBV11-2, the J gene TRBJ1-1; unclear D gene. From germline, CDR1 is SGHAT and CDR2 FQNNGV. The CDR3 runs 15 residues. The V end was cut by 6 bases, the J end by 0 bases, with 14 bases between. The CDR3: CASSYISIVNTEAFF. For the CDR3, the DNA is TGTGCCAGCAGTTACATATCTATAGTGAACACTGAAGCTTTCTTT.

This clonotype was recorded at least ten times. The chain uses TRBV5-5 and TRBJ2-3; 7 nucleotides align to TRBD1. V was pared by 4 bases and J by 0 bases, with 8 bases of the junction left unmatched. The CDR3 has 16 residues. Per germline, CDR1 SGHKS and CDR2 YYEKEE (reference sequence). The CDR3 sequence: CASSPGTAISTDTQYF. The CDR3, as DNA: TGTGCCAGCAGCCCTGGGACAGCGATAAGCACAGATACGCAGTATTTT.

This clonotype was counted many times. V and J are TRBV5-1 and TRBJ2-2; 8 positions match TRBD1. Germline V gene data show CDR1 as SGHRS and CDR2 as YFSETQ. V shed 3 bases and J 5 bases; nucleotides not matched to a gene: 12. This CDR3 has 17 residues. The CDR3 region is CASSSVWQGARTGELFF. CDR3 nucleotides: TGCGCCAGCAGCTCCGTCTGGCAGGGGGCGCGAACCGGGGAGCTGTTTTTT.

In its sample, this clonotype was seen many times. The chain joins TRBV2 to TRBJ1-5; D is ambiguous. Trimming cost V 6 bases and J 0 bases, with 12 bases left between them. CDR1 and CDR2 (germline): SNHLY, FYNNEI. The CDR3 covers 15 residues. For the CDR3, the DNA is TGTGCCAGCAGAAGCAGTGATAATAGCAATCAGCCCCAGCATTTT. Encoded protein: CASRSSDNSNQPQHF.

This clonotype was recorded at least ten times. This chain joins TRBV27 and TRBJ2-7; 8 nucleotides align to TRBD2. Germline CDR1 and CDR2: MNHEY and SMNVEV (reference sequence). The CDR3 has 16 amino acids. V dropped 3 bases and J dropped 1; count of bases not matched to a gene: 8. The CDR3 nucleotides read TGTGCCAGCAGTTTCCTACGCGCGGGGGGATCCTACGAGCAGTACTTC. Protein product: CASSFLRAGGSYEQYF.

This clonotype was detected ten times or more. The rearrangement joins TRBV14 to TRBJ1-2; 7 bases fit TRBD1. V lost 2 bases and J lost 3; bases outside the gene matches: 9. The CDR3 totals 16 residues. The germline CDR1 and CDR2 sequences are SGHDN and FVKESK. This CDR3 reads CASSQTRAGTDYGYTF. CDR3 nucleotides: TGTGCCAGCAGCCAAACAAGGGCCGGGACAGACTATGGCTACACCTTC.

This clonotype has ten or more counts. The chain employs TRBV7-2 and TRBJ2-1; D is unresolved. CDR1 is SGHTA and CDR2 is FQGNSA in the germline V gene. The CDR3 length is 11 residues. The ends were cut back, 5 bases at V and 10 bases at J, with 9 bases in the middle. CDR3 in DNA: TGTGCCAGCAGCCCGATCAAGGAGCAGTTCTTC. It encodes CASSPIKEQFF.

At least ten counts were recorded for this clonotype. DNA of the CDR3: TGCAGTGCTGGGACAGCTTATAGCAATCAGCCCCAGCATTTT. Translating it yields CSAGTAYSNQPQHF. The chain recombines TRBV20-1 with TRBJ1-5, with 7 nucleotides matching TRBD1. V gave up 5 bases and J gave up 0 bases; unmatched junction bases: 4. Germline V CDR1 and CDR2: DFQATT, SNEGSKA (reference sequence). The CDR3 contains 14 residues.

The chain recombines TRBV11-2 with TRBJ2-2; D unresolved. The CDR3 is 14 amino acids. Trimming left V 4 bases short and J 4 bases short, with 10 bases between. Germline V gene data show CDR1 as SGHAT and CDR2 as FQNNGV. The CDR3 nucleotides read TGTGCCAGCAGCTCGGGTTTTTCCACCGGGGAGCTGTTTTTT. The encoded protein is CASSSGFSTGELFF.

This clonotype was seen repeatedly, ten times or more. V is TRBV12-3 or TRBV12-4 and J is TRBJ1-3, with 9 bases lining up with TRBD1. Losses at the gene ends were 4 bases for V and 4 bases for J; bases not matched to a gene: 8. The CDR3 is made up of 16 amino acids. CDR3 DNA: TGTGCCAGCAGTTCCTTAGGGACAGGGAGCGGAAACACCATATATTTT. This codes for CASSSLGTGSGNTIYF.

A few counts support this clonotype. V is TRBV20-1 and J is TRBJ2-3; 9 nucleotides align to TRBD1. The trim removed 6 bases at V and 2 bases at J, leaving 6 bases unmatched. The length of the CDR3 is 14 residues. Germline assignment: CDR1 DFQATT and CDR2 SNEGSKA (reference sequence). The CDR3 region has the DNA TGCAGTGCCTTACGGGACAGGGTCACAGATACGCAGTATTTT. The encoded protein is CSALRDRVTDTQYF.

This clonotype was picked up many times. The chain is built from TRBV15 and TRBJ2-5, with 10 bases lining up with TRBD2. With 0 bases clipped from V and 5 bases from J, the junction kept 3 bases outside the gene matches. CDR3 length: 15 amino acids. CDR1 is LNHNV and CDR2 is YYDKDF in the germline V gene (reference sequence). The CDR3 sequence is CATSRDLAGVETQYF. In nucleotides, the CDR3 is TGTGCCACCAGCAGAGATCTAGCGGGAGTTGAGACCCAGTACTTC.

This clonotype was seen ten or more times. The chain combines TRBV9 with TRBJ2-7; 9 bases fit TRBD2. Germline-derived CDR1 and CDR2 are SGDLS and YYNGEE. The junction had 0 bases not matched to a gene; V was cut back by 0 bases and J by 5 bases. The CDR3 length is 13 residues. This CDR3 reads CASSVVAGDEQYF. In DNA form, the CDR3 reads TGTGCCAGCAGCGTAGTAGCGGGGGACGAGCAGTACTTC.

This clonotype was seen ten or more times. The V call is TRBV20-1, the J call TRBJ2-5, with D tentatively TRBD1 or TRBD2 (5 bases each). The V end lost 8 bases, the J end lost 3 bases, and 16 bases lay between the germline ends. Germline V gene sequence: CDR1 DFQATT, CDR2 SNEGSKA (reference sequence). This CDR3 region has 13 residues. The CDR3, as DNA: TGCAGTTGTGGGGGTCTCGCTAAAGAGACCCAGTACTTC. It yields the protein CSCGGLAKETQYF.

The chain combines TRBV5-6 with TRBJ1-4, with D unresolved. The CDR3 is made up of 14 amino acids. CDR1 and CDR2 from the germline V gene are SGHDT and YYEEEE. Trimming pared 0 bases from V and 6 bases from J, leaving 9 bases between. The CDR3: CASSLVMTDEKLFF. In DNA, the CDR3 is TGTGCCAGCAGCTTGGTCATGACGGATGAAAAACTGTTTTTT.

This clonotype was seen just once. A much larger clone differs by one base, so this may be a read error. The chain combines TRBV11-3 with TRBJ2-2; perhaps TRBD2 as D (5 bases). This CDR3 is 14 amino acids long. Looked up from germline, CDR1 is SGHNT and CDR2 is YENEEA. CDR3 nucleotide sequence: TGTGCCAGCAGCGACGAGAGAATCACCGGGGAGCTGCTTTTT. Its translation: CASSDERITGELLF.

This clonotype was counted at least ten times. The CDR3 nucleotides are TGTGCCAGCAGTTTCATGCAAGGGGGGCATCGAGATACGCAGTATTTT. Amino acids: CASSFMQGGHRDTQYF. J is TRBJ2-3 and V is TRBV12-3 or TRBV12-4, with D perhaps given as TRBD1 or TRBD2 (6 bases each). The V end lost 3 bases, the J end lost 5 bases, and 18 bases lay between the germline ends. The CDR3 spans 16 residues.

This clonotype was detected a few times. This sequence joins TRBV19 and TRBJ2-1, with D unresolved. CDR3 length: 13 residues. CDR1 is LNHDA, CDR2 SQIVND, per germline (reference sequence). Trimming pared 4 bases from V and 7 bases from J, leaving 11 bases between. In DNA form, the CDR3 reads TGTGCCAGTAGTAGTGGAATCGGGAATGAGCAGTTCTTC. Amino acid sequence: CASSSGIGNEQFF.

J is TRBJ1-1 and V is TRBV10-2; D gene uncertain. CDR1 is WSHSY, CDR2 SAAADI, per germline. The CDR3 consists of 11 residues. V was pared by 5 bases and J by 10 bases, with 11 bases between. DNA for the CDR3: TGCGCCAGCAGTCAGGATGGGCGAGCTTTCTTT. It specifies CASSQDGRAFF.

The chain combines TRBV12-3 or TRBV12-4 with TRBJ2-5; 8 nucleotides line up with TRBD2. CDR3 length: 15 amino acids. The J segment lost 3 bases and the V segment lost 2 bases, leaving 5 bases of the junction unmatched. CDR3 DNA: TGTGCCAGCAGTTTATCCAGCGGGGGTAAAGAGACCCAGTACTTC. Encoded protein: CASSLSSGGKETQYF.

The chain combines TRBV12-3 or TRBV12-4 with TRBJ1-4; 9 bases fit TRBD1. The CDR3 covers 15 residues. The V segment lost 6 bases and the J segment 8 bases; nucleotides outside the gene matches: 10. Here the CDR3 reads CASRLLQGAGEKLFF. For the CDR3, the DNA is TGTGCCAGCAGGCTTTTACAGGGGGCTGGAGAAAAACTGTTTTTT.